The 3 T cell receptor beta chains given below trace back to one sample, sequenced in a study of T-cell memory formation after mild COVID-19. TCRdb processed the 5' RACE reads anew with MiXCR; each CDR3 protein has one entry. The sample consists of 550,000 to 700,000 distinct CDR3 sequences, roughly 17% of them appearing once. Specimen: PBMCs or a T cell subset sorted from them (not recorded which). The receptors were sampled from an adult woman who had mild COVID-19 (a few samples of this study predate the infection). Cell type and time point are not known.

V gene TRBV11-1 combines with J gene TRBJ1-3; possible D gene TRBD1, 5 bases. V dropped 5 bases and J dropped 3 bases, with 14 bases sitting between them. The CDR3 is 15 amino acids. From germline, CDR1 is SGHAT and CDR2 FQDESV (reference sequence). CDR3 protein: CASSDPGGFGNTIYF. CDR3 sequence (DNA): TGTGCCAGCAGCGATCCCGGGGGATTTGGAAACACCATATATTTT.

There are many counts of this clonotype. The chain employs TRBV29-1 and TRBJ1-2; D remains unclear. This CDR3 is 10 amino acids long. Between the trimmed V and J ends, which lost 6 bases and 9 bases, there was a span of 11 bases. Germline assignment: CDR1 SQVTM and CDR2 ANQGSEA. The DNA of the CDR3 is TGCAGCGTCAGTGATGACAGCTACACCTTC. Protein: CSVSDDSYTF. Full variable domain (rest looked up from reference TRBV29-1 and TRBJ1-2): SAVISQKPSRDICQRGTSLTIQCQVDSQVTMMFWYRQQPGQSLTLIATANQGSEATYESGFVIDKFPISRPNLTFSTLTVSNMSPEDSSIYLCSVSDDSYTFGSGTRLTVV.

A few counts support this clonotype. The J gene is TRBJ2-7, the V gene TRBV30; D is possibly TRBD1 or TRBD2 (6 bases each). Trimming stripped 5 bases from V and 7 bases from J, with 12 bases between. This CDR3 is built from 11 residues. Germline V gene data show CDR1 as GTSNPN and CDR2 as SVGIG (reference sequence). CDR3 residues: CAWAGGGEQYF. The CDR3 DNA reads TGTGCCTGGGCCGGGGGCGGGGAGCAGTACTTC. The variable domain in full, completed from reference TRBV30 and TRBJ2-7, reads SQTIHQWPATLVQPVGSPLSLECTVEGTSNPNLYWYRQAAGRGLQLLFYSVGIGQISSEVPQNLSASRPQDRQFILSSKKLLLSDSGFYLCAWAGGGEQYFGPGTRLTVT.